The 3 T cell receptor beta chains below were found in one sample sequenced in a study of blood T cell repertoires in COVID-19. Libraries were prepared by immunoSEQ multiplex PCR; TCRdb keeps only in-frame clonotypes and omits some of them. The sample shows approximately 260,000 clones, approximately 85% of them seen only once. The sequenced material came from peripheral blood. Receptor source: a woman in her 70s with acute or convalescent COVID-19.

The chain joins TRBV7-9 to TRBJ2-3; D gene unclear. From germline, CDR1 is SEHNR and CDR2 FQNEAQ (reference sequence). With 2 bases removed from V and 1 base from J, the gap between germline ends came to 19 bases. The CDR3 contains 18 residues. CDR3 residues: CASSLRPHPAVGTDTQYF. The CDR3 DNA sequence: TGTGCCAGCAGCTTACGCCCCCACCCGGCGGTGGGCACAGATACGCAGTATTTT.

The chain joins TRBV2 to TRBJ1-2; 7 bases agree with TRBD1. The CDR3 length is 15 residues. The V gene end was trimmed by 4 bases and the J gene end by 0 bases; junction bases not matched to a gene: 5. Germline assignment: CDR1 SNHLY and CDR2 FYNNEI. CDR3: CASSGDRTPNYGYTF. The DNA for the CDR3 is TGTGCCAGCAGTGGGGACAGAACTCCTAACTATGGCTACACCTTC.

This clone appeared a few times. The rearrangement uses TRBV27 and TRBJ1-2; 8 bases fit TRBD1. Unmatched junction bases numbered 8, after V lost 5 bases and J lost 3 bases. CDR1 is MNHEY and CDR2 is SMNVEV in the germline V gene (reference sequence). The CDR3 runs 15 residues. CDR3 sequence reads: CASSPGQGPYYGYTF. The CDR3 coding sequence is TGTGCCAGCAGTCCCGGACAGGGACCATACTATGGCTACACCTTC.